This T cell receptor beta chain appears in the sequencing data of a study of Ad26.COV2.S vaccination and SARS-CoV-2 variants. As for the study in general: Sample donor was a member of the COV1001 Ad26.COV2.S trial arm. General study findings and limits: Vaccine recipients and placebo recipients showed similar non-spike TCR breadth.

The CDR3 sequence is 12 residues long. The germline gives CDR1 SNHLY, CDR2 FYNNEI. The repertoire was sequenced with immunoSEQ multiplex PCR; TCRdb's copy has only in-frame clones and lacks some. The data contain more than 300,000 clones, just under 85% of them singletons. Comments on this clone: Its specificity is not known. One end of the junction varies from germline; a read error may be responsible.

Treatment here: 15 to 20 received Ad26.COV2.S at low or high dose, single or two shots; about 5 received placebo; per-sample allocation not given. Sampling was performed 63 days after the first vaccine or placebo injection. It was Wuhan-strain SARS-CoV-2 spike that the Ad26 vaccine vector expressed. The receptor comes from a person between 18 and 65 years old who received the Ad26.COV2.S COVID-19 vaccine or a placebo. This specimen was peripheral blood, taken in a trial of Ad26.COV2.S vaccine versus placebo. The chain employs TRBV2 and TRBJ2-5; D is uncertain. CDR3 amino acids: CASSGEKAKENF. DNA of the CDR3: TGTGCCAGCAGTGGGGAAAAGGCTAAGGAGAACTTC.